Shown below are 19 T cell receptor beta chains from a single sample sequenced in a study of PD-1 blockade in mismatch repair-deficient tumors. Some clones are missing from TCRdb's copy, which holds only in-frame ones; the method was immunoSEQ multiplex PCR. The data contain some 85,000 clones, roughly 80% of them singletons. The sequencing used peripheral blood, collected 44 weeks after starting pembrolizumab. The receptor source for this set is an adult with mismatch repair-deficient cancer.

The chain combines TRBV6-1 with TRBJ1-2; D not certain. The CDR3 runs to 15 residues. Germline CDR1 MNHNS, CDR2 SASEGT. The V gene lost 0 bases and the J gene lost 4 bases, with 12 bases spanning the gap. The CDR3 region has the DNA TGTGCCAGCAGTGAAGCGCGGGCGGTCCGCTATGGCTACACCTTC. It encodes CASSEARAVRYGYTF.

The DNA for the CDR3 is TGTGCCAGCAGCTTAAGCGGGAGTTCCAAAAACATTCAGTACTTC. This gives the protein CASSLSGSSKNIQYF. This chain uses TRBV7-8 with TRBJ2-4; 8 nucleotides agree with TRBD2. The germline CDR1 and CDR2 sequences are SGHVS and FQNEAQ. V lost 2 bases, J lost 2 bases, and 2 bases stayed unmatched. CDR3 length: 15 residues.

V usage is TRBV5-1 and J usage is TRBJ2-1, with a possible D match to TRBD1 (6 bases). V was shortened by 0 bases and J by 1 base, with 14 bases between the two germline ends. This CDR3 contains 17 residues. Germline V gives CDR1 SGHRS, CDR2 YFSETQ. The DNA for the CDR3 is TGCGCCAGCAGCTTGGCCCCGACAGGTTCTTCCTACAATGAGCAGTTCTTC. This sequence encodes CASSLAPTGSSYNEQFF.

The chain uses TRBV11-2 and TRBJ2-1; 12 bases map to TRBD2. The CDR3 contains 15 residues. In germline, CDR1 is SGHAT, CDR2 FQNNGV. The J segment lost 9 bases and the V segment lost 1 base, leaving 4 bases of the junction unmatched. The CDR3 coding sequence is TGTGCCAGCAGCTTAGGACTAGCGGGAGCGGGTGAGCAGTTCTTC. It translates to CASSLGLAGAGEQFF.

The chain employs TRBV27 and TRBJ1-2, with D unresolved. CDR1 is MNHEY, CDR2 SMNVEV, per germline (reference sequence). V lost 5 bases and J 5 bases, leaving 12 bases between the germline ends. The CDR3 length is 13 residues. The CDR3 DNA is TGTGCCAGCAGTCCAGGTACAGATTATGGCTACACCTTC. Translated: CASSPGTDYGYTF.

The CDR3 reads CASSSKGLAGLTHSYEQYF. The CDR3 DNA follows: TGTGCCAGCAGCTCAAAGGGACTAGCGGGACTGACCCACTCCTACGAGCAGTACTTC. V is TRBV5-5 and J is TRBJ2-7; 13 bases are shared with TRBD2. In germline, CDR1 is SGHKS, CDR2 YYEKEE (reference sequence). Trimming took 3 bases from V and 0 from J; bases not matched to a gene: 12. The CDR3 has 19 amino acids.

The chain employs TRBV27 and TRBJ1-2, with 9 bases matching TRBD1. The CDR3 extends over 19 amino acids. Germline V gene lookup returns CDR1 MNHEY and CDR2 SMNVEV (reference sequence). Germline trimming cut 1 base from V and 4 bases from J; bases unmatched to any gene: 16. CDR3 nucleotide sequence: TGTGCCAGCAGTTTATTTCTGAACCCAGGACAGGGGATTACCTATGGCTACACCTTC. This sequence encodes CASSLFLNPGQGITYGYTF.

This chain uses TRBV30 with TRBJ1-1; D gene ambiguous. Trimming cost V 3 bases and J 7 bases, with 9 bases left between them. Germline CDR1 and CDR2: GTSNPN and SVGIG (reference sequence). CDR3 length: 11 residues. For the CDR3, the DNA is TGTGCCTGGAGCGTGCGTCGTGAAGCTTTCTTT. This translates into CAWSVRREAFF. Full variable domain (missing parts from reference TRBV30 and TRBJ1-1): SQTIHQWPATLVQPVGSPLSLECTVEGTSNPNLYWYRQAAGRGLQLLFYSVGIGQISSEVPQNLSASRPQDRQFILSSKKLLLSDSGFYLCAWSVRREAFFGQGTRLTVV.

The count of this clone is one. CDR3 sequence: CASSLMPGLAGAGNEQFF. The CDR3 bases are TGTGCCAGCAGCTTAATGCCGGGACTAGCGGGAGCCGGGAATGAGCAGTTCTTC. This rearrangement joins TRBV7-3 to TRBJ2-1, with 14 bases that match TRBD2. This CDR3 is 18 amino acids long. Germline V gene data show CDR1 as SGHTA and CDR2 as FQGTGA. Trimming cost V 1 base and J 7 bases; bases outside gene matches: 9.

This sequence joins TRBV5-4 and TRBJ2-1; D is unclear. Germline values: CDR1 SGHNT, CDR2 YYREEE (reference sequence). V was cut by 0 bases and J by 12 bases, with 19 bases left in between. This CDR3 has 15 residues. In nucleotides, the CDR3 is TGTGCCAGCAGCTTGGAGGGTAGCCCAATAATCGTGCAGTTCTTC. Its protein product is CASSLEGSPIIVQFF.

The chain combines TRBV13 with TRBJ2-1; D is uncertain. Germline V gene lookup returns CDR1 PRHDT and CDR2 FYEKMQ (reference sequence). The CDR3 loop spans 12 amino acids. Trimming stripped 5 bases from V and 7 bases from J, with 9 bases between. The DNA for the CDR3 is TGTGCCAGCAGCCGTAAGAGGAATGAGCAGTTCTTC. Translation: CASSRKRNEQFF.

This chain links TRBV7-9 with TRBJ2-7; D not certain. With 5 bases removed from V and 3 bases from J, the gap between germline ends came to 17 bases. This CDR3 has 15 amino acids. Germline values: CDR1 SEHNR, CDR2 FQNEAQ (reference sequence). DNA of the CDR3: TGTGCCAGCAGCAATCTTAGGGAAAACGGCTACGAGCAGTACTTC. Translation gives CASSNLRENGYEQYF.

The genes are TRBV7-3 and TRBJ2-1; D unclear. CDR1 and CDR2 from the germline V gene are SGHTA and FQGTGA. V was pared by 5 bases and J by 6 bases, with 11 bases between. There are 13 residues in the CDR3. CDR3 region: CASSRAGGNEQFF. The CDR3 bases are TGTGCCAGCAGCCGGGCTGGTGGCAATGAGCAGTTCTTC.

As to this clone: At one end, the junction sequence differs from germline, possibly due to a read error. The chain uses TRBV6-6 and TRBJ1-2, with D possibly TRBD1 on 6 matching bases. Germline CDR1 MNHNY, CDR2 SVGAGI (reference sequence). The CDR3 runs to 15 residues. For the CDR3, the DNA is TGTGTCAGCAGTTACTCGCACAGGGATGAGGGTGGCTACACCTTC. This gives the protein CVSSYSHRDEGGYTF.

The chain uses TRBV11-1 and TRBJ2-1; TRBD1 matches 7 bases. CDR1 and CDR2 (germline): SGHAT, FQDESV (reference sequence). This CDR3 is 14 amino acids long. V lost 5 bases to trimming and J lost 3 bases; unmatched junction nucleotides: 4. CDR3 sequence: CASSTRTGYNEQFF. CDR3 DNA sequence: TGTGCCAGCAGCACGCGGACAGGCTACAATGAGCAGTTCTTC.

V is TRBV9 and J is TRBJ2-1; the match to TRBD2 covers 11 bases. With V trimmed by 1 base and J by 8 bases, 2 bases remained unmatched. CDR3 size: 14 residues. The V gene's germline CDR1 is SGDLS and CDR2 YYNGEE. CDR3 amino acids: CASSVTSGRDEQFF. In DNA form, the CDR3 reads TGTGCCAGCAGCGTAACTAGCGGGAGAGATGAGCAGTTCTTC.

This clone was found a few times. The genes are TRBV27 and TRBJ2-3; weak D call: TRBD2 (6 bases). V was clipped by 3 bases and J by 1 base, with 20 bases between them. The CDR3 contains 18 residues. Looked up from germline, CDR1 is MNHEY and CDR2 is SMNVEV (reference sequence). CDR3 in amino acids: CASSFLFRRRGGTDTQYF. DNA of the CDR3: TGTGCCAGCAGTTTTCTTTTCCGGCGGAGGGGTGGCACAGATACGCAGTATTTT.

V gene TRBV5-4 combines with J gene TRBJ2-7; 9 bases map to TRBD2. With V trimmed by 4 bases and J by 2 bases, 10 bases remained unmatched. The CDR3 has 16 amino acids. CDR1 SGHNT and CDR2 YYREEE come from the germline V gene (reference sequence). CDR3 in DNA: TGTGCCAGCAGCAGAGGGGGACTAGCAGTTGCCTACGAGCAGTACTTC. Translating it yields CASSRGGLAVAYEQYF.

V usage is TRBV5-6 and J usage is TRBJ1-1; D may be TRBD1 (5 bases). Germline V gene lookup returns CDR1 SGHDT and CDR2 YYEEEE. Trimming left V 4 bases short and J 0 bases short, with 10 bases between. CDR3 size: 14 residues. CDR3 residues: CASSLGRLNTEAFF. The CDR3 nucleotides are TGTGCCAGCAGCCTGGGACGGTTGAACACTGAAGCTTTCTTT.